These T cell receptor beta chains were read from a single sample in a study of T cell repertoires in cytomegalovirus infection. Antigen specificity for these receptors is unknown. From the reads, TCRdb called clonotypes with MiXCR, one entry per CDR3 protein. This repertoire shows some 590,000 distinct CDR3 sequences, roughly 43% found once; its top ten account for 48%. Sequencing used cultured PBMCs, obtained from culture after CMV antigen stimulation. The receptors come from a human donor in good health (CMV status not recorded). Some clones in this sample may be carry-over from other donors' samples. Both conserved end residues are part of each CDR3. The D gene is left open where the match is weak. Clone size appears in some rows only: once, few, many, or a class for an expanded clone.

v_call,clone_size,d_call,j_call,cdr3_aa,cdr3_nt
TRBV7-8,.,.,TRBJ2-5,CASTQGGPLGTQYF,TGTGCCAGCACTCAGGGGGGTCCCCTGGGGACCCAGTACTTC
TRBV3-1,.,.,TRBJ2-5,CASSQDGSGDPAQETQYF,TGTGCCAGCAGCCAAGACGGTTCCGGTGACCCCGCCCAAGAGACCCAGTACTTC
TRBV7-9,.,TRBD2,TRBJ2-2,CASSSWTSGSSRELFF,TGTGCCAGCAGCTCCTGGACTAGCGGGAGTTCCCGGGAGCTGTTTTTT
TRBV10-3,few,.,TRBJ2-3,CAISHPQRVDTQYF,TGTGCCATCAGTCATCCACAGCGGGTAGATACGCAGTATTTT
TRBV2,.,.,TRBJ1-5,CASKIFANQPQHF,TGTGCCAGCAAAATCTTTGCTAATCAGCCCCAGCATTTT
TRBV7-2,many,.,TRBJ1-1,CASSTDRNTEAFF,TGTGCCAGCAGCACAGACAGGAACACTGAAGCTTTCTTT
TRBV6-6,.,TRBD1,TRBJ2-2,CASRRDRQYAGELFF,TGTGCCAGCAGACGGGACAGGCAGTATGCCGGGGAGCTGTTTTTT
TRBV10-2,once,.,TRBJ2-7,CASSGVRSYEQYF,TGCGCCAGCAGTGGCGTCAGATCCTACGAGCAGTACTTC
TRBV4-2,.,.,TRBJ2-1,CASSQVVGQDNEQFF,TGTGCCAGCAGCCAAGTGGTGGGGCAGGACAATGAGCAGTTCTTC
TRBV2,few,.,TRBJ2-1,CASRAFDNEQFF,TGTGCCAGCCGGGCCTTCGACAATGAGCAGTTCTTC
TRBV12-3/TRBV12-4,few,.,TRBJ2-3,CASTISAGRGILLTDTQYF,TGTGCCAGCACCATTTCTGCAGGAAGGGGGATCCTCCTCACAGATACGCAGTATTTT
TRBV20-1,few,TRBD1,TRBJ2-7,CSARGTAPYEQYF,TGCAGTGCTAGGGGGACAGCTCCCTACGAGCAGTACTTC
TRBV7-6,few,.,TRBJ1-6,CASSLSTGLGYNSPLHF,TGTGCCAGCAGCTTATCCACCGGGCTCGGGTATAATTCACCCCTCCACTTT
TRBV6-5,.,.,TRBJ1-2,CASSPARGWDYGYTF,TGTGCCAGCAGCCCAGCCAGGGGTTGGGACTATGGCTACACCTTC
TRBV7-9,.,.,TRBJ2-7,CASSHLGGSEQYF,TGTGCCAGCAGCCACCTGGGGGGAAGCGAGCAGTACTTC
TRBV7-9,.,TRBD2,TRBJ2-7,CASNPGGGAHEQYF,TGTGCCAGCAATCCCGGGGGGGGAGCTCACGAGCAGTACTTC
TRBV7-2,.,TRBD1,TRBJ1-4,CASTFITGTATNEKLFF,TGTGCCAGCACCTTTATAACCGGGACAGCAACTAATGAAAAACTGTTTTTT
TRBV7-2,.,TRBD2,TRBJ2-1,CASSLALAGYNEQFF,TGTGCCAGCAGCTTAGCCCTAGCGGGGTACAATGAGCAGTTCTTC
TRBV4-3,.,.,TRBJ2-3,CASSQGVSDTQYF,TGCGCCAGCAGCCAAGGGGTGTCCGATACGCAGTATTTT
TRBV7-9,many,.,TRBJ2-2,CASSPGVLTGELFF,TGTGCCAGCAGCCCAGGTGTGCTTACCGGGGAGCTGTTTTTT
TRBV7-2,.,TRBD1,TRBJ1-1,CASSRRTGVDTEAFF,TGTGCCAGCAGCCGACGGACAGGGGTGGACACTGAAGCTTTCTTT
TRBV7-2,few,.,TRBJ1-2,CASSLSGGSSTGGYTF,TGTGCCAGCAGCTTATCCGGGGGCTCTTCTACGGGGGGCTACACCTTC
TRBV7-9,few,TRBD2,TRBJ2-1,CASSPPPRLAGDRNEQFF,TGTGCCAGCAGCCCCCCTCCCAGACTAGCGGGAGATAGGAATGAGCAGTTCTTC
TRBV6-2/TRBV6-3,.,TRBD2,TRBJ2-3,CASSLRLEREDSTDTQYF,TGTGCCAGCAGTCTCCGCCTAGAGCGGGAGGATAGCACAGATACGCAGTATTTT
TRBV7-2,.,.,TRBJ1-2,CASSLGGASYGYTF,TGTGCCAGCAGCTTAGGGGGCGCCAGCTATGGCTACACCTTC
TRBV2,.,TRBD1,TRBJ2-3,CASSQNRGRTDTQYF,TGTGCCAGCAGTCAAAACAGGGGGCGGACAGATACGCAGTATTTT
TRBV29-1,.,.,TRBJ1-4,CSVEDPGLGGEKLFF,TGCAGCGTTGAAGATCCAGGGCTCGGAGGAGAAAAACTGTTTTTT
TRBV7-6,.,TRBD1,TRBJ2-7,CASSLNRGSLREQYF,TGTGCCAGCAGCCTTAACAGGGGATCTCTACGAGAGCAGTACTTC
TRBV28,.,.,TRBJ1-2,CASSLPQGYGYTF,TGTGCCAGCAGTTTGCCCCAGGGATATGGCTACACCTTC
TRBV7-4,.,.,TRBJ1-1,CASSLEGDLSGAFF,TGTGCCAGCAGCTTAGAGGGGGATTTGTCTGGAGCTTTCTTT
TRBV7-8,.,.,TRBJ1-3,CASSFSRADSISGNTIYF,TGTGCCAGCAGCTTTTCGCGGGCGGACAGCATCTCTGGAAACACCATATATTTT
TRBV7-8,few,.,TRBJ1-4,CASSYRQFPQEELFF,TGTGCCAGCAGCTACCGACAGTTTCCCCAAGAGGAACTGTTTTTT
TRBV7-2,.,.,TRBJ1-5,CASSPDREGGQPQHF,TGTGCCAGCAGTCCCGATAGGGAAGGGGGACAGCCCCAGCATTTT
TRBV12-3/TRBV12-4,.,TRBD2,TRBJ2-2,CASSLGSHGSGRAAGELFF,TGTGCCAGCAGTTTAGGTTCCCACGGTAGCGGGAGGGCGGCCGGGGAGCTGTTTTTT
TRBV19,.,.,TRBJ1-3,CASSIYSGGNTIYF,TGTGCCAGTAGTATCTACAGCGGTGGAAACACCATATATTTT
TRBV12-3/TRBV12-4,few,.,TRBJ1-2,CASSASAARQNYGYTF,TGTGCCAGCAGCGCCTCCGCGGCGAGACAGAACTATGGCTACACCTTC
TRBV7-2,.,.,TRBJ1-4,CASSRQQGGGEKLFF,TGTGCCAGCAGCCGACAACAGGGAGGTGGTGAAAAACTGTTTTTT
TRBV7-8,few,.,TRBJ2-7,CASSWGVLDPDEQYF,TGTGCCAGCAGCTGGGGCGTCTTGGATCCGGACGAGCAGTACTTC
TRBV15,few,TRBD1,TRBJ1-6,CATSRDGTGGPNSPLHF,TGTGCCACCAGCAGAGATGGGACAGGGGGCCCCAATTCACCCCTCCACTTT
TRBV28,few,.,TRBJ1-3,CASRPIGVGNTIYF,TGTGCCAGCAGACCGATCGGAGTTGGAAACACCATATATTTT
TRBV7-8,.,.,TRBJ2-3,CASSPYGDTQYF,TGTGCCAGCAGCCCCTATGGAGATACGCAGTATTTT
TRBV4-1,.,.,TRBJ2-7,CASSQGGRIQHQVEQYF,TGCGCCAGCAGCCAAGGGGGGCGAATCCAACATCAGGTCGAGCAGTACTTC
TRBV7-2,.,.,TRBJ2-1,CASSLGGASNEQFF,TGTGCCAGCAGCTTAGGGGGGGCCTCTAATGAGCAGTTCTTC
TRBV4-1,.,TRBD2,TRBJ2-1,CASSQAAGGGNEQFF,TGCGCCAGCAGCCAAGCAGCGGGAGGAGGCAATGAGCAGTTCTTC
TRBV3-1,.,TRBD1,TRBJ2-1,CASKQPGQGTEQFF,TGTGCCAGCAAGCAACCGGGACAGGGGACTGAGCAGTTCTTC
TRBV11-3,.,.,TRBJ2-1,CASSGTPSYNEQFF,TGTGCCAGCAGCGGGACTCCGTCCTACAATGAGCAGTTCTTC
TRBV2,.,.,TRBJ1-1,CASSEEGGGNTEAFF,TGTGCCAGCAGTGAAGAGGGGGGGGGAAACACTGAAGCTTTCTTT
TRBV6-6,once,.,TRBJ2-5,CASSYFSQETQYF,TGTGCCAGCAGTTACTTTTCGCAAGAGACCCAGTACTTC
TRBV20-1,.,TRBD1,TRBJ2-5,CSASRTGGQETQYF,TGCAGTGCTAGCCGTACAGGGGGCCAAGAGACCCAGTACTTC
TRBV27,.,.,TRBJ2-1,CASFKPGYNEQFF,TGTGCCAGCTTTAAACCCGGCTACAATGAGCAGTTCTTC
TRBV7-2,many,TRBD2,TRBJ2-1,CASRPPRTSGGYTEQFF,TGTGCCAGCAGACCCCCCCGGACTAGCGGGGGATACACTGAGCAGTTCTTC
TRBV4-3,.,.,TRBJ2-5,CASSQSYDRWRGPKETQYF,TGCGCCAGCAGCCAATCCTACGACAGATGGCGGGGGCCGAAAGAGACCCAGTACTTC
TRBV11-2,few,.,TRBJ2-2,CASSLNRVAGELFF,TGTGCCAGCAGCTTAAACAGGGTTGCCGGGGAGCTGTTTTTT